The source of this T cell receptor (beta chain) is a study of T cells in Graves' hyperthyroidism and ophthalmopathy. Overall study findings and caveats: Appearing also in blood were most of the thyroid clonotypes expanded above 0.001.

This clonotype was detected only a few times. Its target is not known. This CDR3 comprises 16 residues. CDR1 and CDR2 from the germline V gene are DFQATT and SNEGSKA (reference sequence). V shed 0 bases, J shed 5 bases, and the junction held 9 bases outside the gene matches. Amplification of TCR beta CDR3 regions used RNA as the template. The primer set for the first-round RT-PCR of the TCR CDR3 was HTBI. TCRdb processed the multiplex PCR reads anew with MiXCR; each CDR3 protein has one entry. Of about 540,000 distinct CDR3 sequences detected, around 45% appear once; the ten largest clones hold about 7.9%.

Input material: peripheral blood or thyroid tissue (not recorded which). The chain couples TRBV20-1 to TRBJ2-5; 10 bases fit TRBD2. This TCR was recovered from a woman in her late teens or twenties with Graves' hyperthyroidism. CDR3 DNA sequence: TGCAGTGCTAGAGATCTCCGACTAGCGGGTAGGGAGACCCAGTACTTC. This sequence encodes CSARDLRLAGRETQYF.